These T cell receptor beta chains were read from a single sample in a study of blood T cell repertoires in COVID-19. The method was immunoSEQ multiplex PCR; TCRdb's version includes in-frame clones alone and lacks a portion of them. Of more than 150,000 clones in the sample, around 90% are singletons; the top ten hold around 6.6%. Specimen: peripheral blood. The receptors were gathered from a man aged 40-55 years with acute or convalescent COVID-19. The conserved cysteine and the conserved F or W are not part of the CDR3 here. The D gene is left open where the match is weak.

J gene,V gene,D gene,CDR3 protein
TRBJ2-1,TRBV6-5,NA,ASSYGPYNEQF
TRBJ1-1,TRBV11-2,TRBD1,ASSRGQGGKHMNTEAF
TRBJ1-5,TRBV6-4,TRBD1,ASSVGQGPLESNQPQH
TRBJ1-2,TRBV11-2,TRBD1,ASSWTGQGFGYT
TRBJ2-7,TRBV5-1,NA,ARTKDRRYSYEQY
TRBJ1-1,TRBV30,NA,ATTKEHRRSSEAF
TRBJ2-1,TRBV28,NA,ASTLTSSEQF
TRBJ1-2,TRBV6-6,NA,ASKQGGNYGYT
TRBJ1-1,TRBV18,TRBD1,ASSQGTGSAEAF
TRBJ1-1,TRBV5-1,NA,ASSTVTANTEAF
TRBJ2-2,TRBV19,NA,ATEPGRTGELF
TRBJ2-3,TRBV30,TRBD2,AWSFGLAGGMDTQY
TRBJ2-7,TRBV11-2,NA,ASSLARGGEQY
TRBJ2-3,TRBV6-5,NA,ASKGVSTDTQY
TRBJ1-2,TRBV19,TRBD1,ASSKDRAPYYGYT
TRBJ1-4,TRBV10-1,TRBD1,ASSENRGEKLF
TRBJ1-2,TRBV7-6,TRBD1,ASSLTGQQGAHGYT
TRBJ1-1,TRBV7-6,NA,ASSPMGAGMNTEAF
TRBJ2-7,TRBV5-4,NA,ASSFRLGRGSYEQY
TRBJ2-7,TRBV7-2,TRBD1,ASSLLGQGDEQY
TRBJ2-7,TRBV4-2,TRBD1,ASSQDRAGQGMAYEQY
TRBJ1-6,TRBV5-5,NA,ASSPASPIGASPLH
TRBJ2-6,TRBV23-1,NA,ASRRVSGVGANVLT
TRBJ1-3,TRBV9,NA,ASSGGSGEGNTIY
TRBJ1-1,TRBV18,NA,ASSPEGQGTEAF
TRBJ2-5,TRBV19,TRBD1,ASRGGQWQETQY
TRBJ2-7,TRBV30,NA,AWSALGLAYEQY
TRBJ2-7,TRBV5-1,TRBD2,ASSSGLAYEQY
TRBJ2-3,TRBV11-2,NA,ASSVTPRVGVDTQY
TRBJ2-3,TRBV7-2,TRBD1,ASSFDRGGNTQY
TRBJ1-1,TRBV5-8,NA,ASSLRGTEAF
TRBJ1-1,TRBV6-6,TRBD1,ASSPRLRTGGTLLAF
TRBJ2-2,TRBV9,NA,ASGPNSGELF
TRBJ1-1,TRBV6-5,NA,ASSSLGGNTEAF
TRBJ1-2,TRBV6-5,NA,ASSPTFTYYT
TRBJ2-1,TRBV7-8,NA,ASSLGRAGDEQF
TRBJ2-5,TRBV5-4,NA,ASSFPPDQETQY
TRBJ2-3,TRBV11-3,NA,ASSPRGGTSDTQY
TRBJ2-2,TRBV5-1,TRBD1,ASSLGPRQGNTGELF
TRBJ2-5,TRBV12-5,TRBD2,ASGLVSGLAWETQY
TRBJ2-5,TRBV7-9,TRBD1,ASRRWTGGETQY
TRBJ1-2,TRBV29-1,NA,SVTPSTSGYGYT
TRBJ2-1,TRBV10-2,TRBD2,ASKAGLAGLVSYNEQF
TRBJ2-1,TRBV4-3,TRBD2,ASSQASGGTNEQF
TRBJ2-7,TRBV9,TRBD2,ASSVGLAVRDEQY
TRBJ1-4,TRBV12-3/TRBV12-4,NA,ASSLPGYEKLF
TRBJ2-3,TRBV11-2,TRBD2,ASSLGASGGDTQY
TRBJ1-1,TRBV6-5,TRBD1,ASSYGTGGDTEAF
TRBJ1-2,TRBV24-1,NA,ATSEQGREHGYT
TRBJ2-3,TRBV3-1/TRBV3-2,NA,ASSHTGTRTDTQY
TRBJ2-1,TRBV4-2,TRBD1,ASSQDAGTGYNEQF